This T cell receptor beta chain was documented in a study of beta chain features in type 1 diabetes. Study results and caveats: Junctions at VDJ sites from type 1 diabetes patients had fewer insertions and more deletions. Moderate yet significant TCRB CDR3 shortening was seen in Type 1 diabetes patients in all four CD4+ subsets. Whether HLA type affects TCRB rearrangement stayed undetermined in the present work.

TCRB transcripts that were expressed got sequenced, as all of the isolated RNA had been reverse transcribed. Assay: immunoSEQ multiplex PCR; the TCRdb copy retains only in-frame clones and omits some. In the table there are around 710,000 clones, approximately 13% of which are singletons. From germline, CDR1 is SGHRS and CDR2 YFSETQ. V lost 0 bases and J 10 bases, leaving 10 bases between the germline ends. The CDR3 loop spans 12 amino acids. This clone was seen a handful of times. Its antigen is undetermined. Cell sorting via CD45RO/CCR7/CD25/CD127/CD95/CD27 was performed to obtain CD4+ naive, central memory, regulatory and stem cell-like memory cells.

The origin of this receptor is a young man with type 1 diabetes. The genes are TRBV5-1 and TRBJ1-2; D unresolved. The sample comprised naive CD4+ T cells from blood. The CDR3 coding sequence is TGCGCCAGCAGCTTGGAAAGGGTGTACTACACCTTC. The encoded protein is CASSLERVYYTF.